This TCR beta chain originates from a study of cytomegalovirus exposure and HLA in healthy donors. Sequencing was performed with immunoSEQ multiplex PCR; in TCRdb, only in-frame clones are kept and a portion is missing. The table includes about 120,000 clones, roughly 84% detected once. The CDR3 contains 13 residues. V lost 6 bases to trimming and J lost 6 bases, with 18 bases between them. Germline CDR1 reads SQVTM; CDR2 reads ANQGSEA. Sequenced input: PBMCs. V and J are TRBV29-1 and TRBJ2-7, with a weak D call TRBD2 (5 bases). This receptor was obtained from a woman aged 25 to 39 in good health and CMV-seronegative. This CDR3 reads CSVRRDLAIEQYF. As DNA, the CDR3 is TGCAGCGTCCGCCGGGATTTAGCGATCGAGCAGTACTTC.